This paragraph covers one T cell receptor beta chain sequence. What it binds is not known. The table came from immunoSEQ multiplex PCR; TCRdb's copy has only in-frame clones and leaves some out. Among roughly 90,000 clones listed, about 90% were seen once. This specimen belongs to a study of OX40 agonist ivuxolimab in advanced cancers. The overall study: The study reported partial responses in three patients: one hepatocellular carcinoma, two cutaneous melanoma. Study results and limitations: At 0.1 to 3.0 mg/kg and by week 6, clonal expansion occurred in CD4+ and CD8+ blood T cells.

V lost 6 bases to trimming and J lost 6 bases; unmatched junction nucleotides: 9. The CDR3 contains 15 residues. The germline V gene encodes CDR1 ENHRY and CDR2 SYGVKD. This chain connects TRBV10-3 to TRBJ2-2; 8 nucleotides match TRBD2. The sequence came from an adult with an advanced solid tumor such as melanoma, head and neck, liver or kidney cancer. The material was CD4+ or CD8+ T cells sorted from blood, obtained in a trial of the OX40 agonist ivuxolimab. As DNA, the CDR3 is TGTGCCATCAGCGAACTAGCGGAAGCCCCCGGGGAGCTGTTTTTT. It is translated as CAISELAEAPGELFF.